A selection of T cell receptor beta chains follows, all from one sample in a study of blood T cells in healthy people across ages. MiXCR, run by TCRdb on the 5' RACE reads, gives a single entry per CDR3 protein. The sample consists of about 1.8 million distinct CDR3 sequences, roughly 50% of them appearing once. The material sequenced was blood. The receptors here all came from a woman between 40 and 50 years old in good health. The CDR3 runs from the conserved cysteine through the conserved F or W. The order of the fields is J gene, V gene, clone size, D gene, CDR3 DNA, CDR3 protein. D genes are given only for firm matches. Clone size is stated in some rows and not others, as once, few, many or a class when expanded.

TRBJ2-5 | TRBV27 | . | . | TGTGCCAGCAGACCAACAGGGAGGGCGGAGACCCAGTACTTC | CASRPTGRAETQYF
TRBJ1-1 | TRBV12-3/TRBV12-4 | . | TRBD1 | TGTGCCAGCAGCCAACCCAGAGGACAGGGTATGACGAACACTGAAGCTTTCTTT | CASSQPRGQGMTNTEAFF
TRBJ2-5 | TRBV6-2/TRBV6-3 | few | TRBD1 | TGTGCCAGCAGCCACGGTCGGGACAGGAAAGAGACCCAGTACTTC | CASSHGRDRKETQYF
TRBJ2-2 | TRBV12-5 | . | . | TGTGCTAGTGGTTTTGGGTACGACACCGGGGAGCTGTTTTTT | CASGFGYDTGELFF
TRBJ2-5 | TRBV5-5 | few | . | TGTGCCAGCAGCTTGGGTAGGGGGGGGTTGAGAGAGACCCAGTACTTC | CASSLGRGGLRETQYF
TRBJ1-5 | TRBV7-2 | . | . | TGTGCCAGCAGCTTAGTGAAGGGGCTCCCGGTGGATCAGCCCCAGCATTTT | CASSLVKGLPVDQPQHF
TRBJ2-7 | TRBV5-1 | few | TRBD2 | TGCGCCAGCAGCTTGGTTGTTAGCGGGGGCCACGAGCAGTACTTC | CASSLVVSGGHEQYF
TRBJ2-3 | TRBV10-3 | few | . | TGTGCCATCAGTGAATCAGGGGATCCCACAGATACGCAGTATTTT | CAISESGDPTDTQYF
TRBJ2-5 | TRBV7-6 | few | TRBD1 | TGTGCCAGCAGCAGCCCAACAGGGGGAGAGACCCAGTACTTC | CASSSPTGGETQYF
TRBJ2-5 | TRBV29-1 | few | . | TGCAGCGTTGAAATGGTAGAGACCCAGTACTTC | CSVEMVETQYF
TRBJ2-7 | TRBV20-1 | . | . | TGCAGTGCTCTCATGGGGCAGGGCTCAAGGTACGAGCAGTACTTC | CSALMGQGSRYEQYF
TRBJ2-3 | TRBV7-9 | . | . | TGTGCCAGCAGCCCCCCCCAAGGGCCAGATACGCAGTATTTT | CASSPPQGPDTQYF
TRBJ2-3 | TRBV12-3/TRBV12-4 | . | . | TGTGCCAGCAGCCCAGTTAGGGATACGCAGTATTTT | CASSPVRDTQYF
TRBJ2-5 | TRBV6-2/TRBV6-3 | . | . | TGTGCCAGCAGTCGGGCGGGGGCCGAATCGAACAATGAGCAGTACTTC | CASSRAGAESNNEQYF
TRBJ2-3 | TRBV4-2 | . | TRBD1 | TGTGCCAGCGGCCAATCCACAGGGGCGATAGATACGCAGTATTTT | CASGQSTGAIDTQYF
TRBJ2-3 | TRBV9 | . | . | TGTGCCAGCAGCGTAGGTCAGATCACAGATACGCAGTATTTT | CASSVGQITDTQYF
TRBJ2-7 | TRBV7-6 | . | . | TGTGCCAGCAGCCCATCCGGGGGGCGCGAGCAGTACTTC | CASSPSGGREQYF